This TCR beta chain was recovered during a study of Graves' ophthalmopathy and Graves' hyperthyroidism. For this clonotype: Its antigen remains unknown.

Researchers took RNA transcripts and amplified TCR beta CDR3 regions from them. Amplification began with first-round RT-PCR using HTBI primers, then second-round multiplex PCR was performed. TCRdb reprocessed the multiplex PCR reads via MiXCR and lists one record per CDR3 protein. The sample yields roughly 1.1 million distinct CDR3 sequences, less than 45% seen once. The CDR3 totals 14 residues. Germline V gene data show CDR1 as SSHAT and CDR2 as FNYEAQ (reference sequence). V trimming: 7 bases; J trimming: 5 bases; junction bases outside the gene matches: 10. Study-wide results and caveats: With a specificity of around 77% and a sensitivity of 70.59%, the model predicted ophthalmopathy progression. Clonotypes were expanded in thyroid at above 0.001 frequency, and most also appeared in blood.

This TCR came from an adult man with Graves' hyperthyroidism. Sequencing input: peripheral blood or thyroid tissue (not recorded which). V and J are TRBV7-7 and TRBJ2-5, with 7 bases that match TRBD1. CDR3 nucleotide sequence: TGTGCCAGCAAATCAGGGGGTAGAGTGGAGACCCAGTACTTC. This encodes CASKSGGRVETQYF.